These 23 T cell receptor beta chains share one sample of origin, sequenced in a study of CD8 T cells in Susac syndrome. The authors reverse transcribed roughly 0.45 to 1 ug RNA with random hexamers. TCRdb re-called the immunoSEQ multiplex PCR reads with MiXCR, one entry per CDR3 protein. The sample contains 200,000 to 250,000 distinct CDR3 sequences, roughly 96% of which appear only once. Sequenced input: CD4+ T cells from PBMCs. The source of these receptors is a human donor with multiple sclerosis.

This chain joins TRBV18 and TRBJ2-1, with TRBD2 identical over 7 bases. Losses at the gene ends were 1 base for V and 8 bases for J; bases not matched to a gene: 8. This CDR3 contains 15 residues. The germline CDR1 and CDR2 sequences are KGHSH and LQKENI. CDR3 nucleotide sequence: TGTGCCAGCTCACCACTGACGGGAGGCAGTGATGAGCAGTTCTTC. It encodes CASSPLTGGSDEQFF.

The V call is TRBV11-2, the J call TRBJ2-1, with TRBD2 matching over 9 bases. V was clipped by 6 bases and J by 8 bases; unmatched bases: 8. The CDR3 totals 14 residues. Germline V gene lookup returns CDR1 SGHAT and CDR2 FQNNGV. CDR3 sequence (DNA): TGTGCCAGCAGTCACAGCGGGAGGAGCGATGAGCAGTTCTTC. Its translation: CASSHSGRSDEQFF.

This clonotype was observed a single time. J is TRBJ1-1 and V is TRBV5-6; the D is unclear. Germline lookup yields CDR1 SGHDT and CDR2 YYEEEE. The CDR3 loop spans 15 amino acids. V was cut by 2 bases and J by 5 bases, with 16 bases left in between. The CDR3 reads CASSFWGKQVTEAFF. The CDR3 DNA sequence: TGTGCCAGCAGCTTTTGGGGAAAGCAGGTGACTGAAGCTTTCTTT. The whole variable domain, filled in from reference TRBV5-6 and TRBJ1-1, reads DAGVTQSPTHLIKTRGQQVTLRCSPKSGHDTVSWYQQALGQGPQFIFQYYEEEERQRGNFPDRFSGHQFPNYSSELNVNALLLGDSALYLCASSFWGKQVTEAFFGQGTRLTVV.

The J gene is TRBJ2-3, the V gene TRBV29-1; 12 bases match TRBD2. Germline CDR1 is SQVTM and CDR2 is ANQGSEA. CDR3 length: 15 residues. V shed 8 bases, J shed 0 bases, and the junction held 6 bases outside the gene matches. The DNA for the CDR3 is TGCAGCCATCGGACTAGCGGGGCTAGCACAGATACGCAGTATTTT. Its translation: CSHRTSGASTDTQYF.

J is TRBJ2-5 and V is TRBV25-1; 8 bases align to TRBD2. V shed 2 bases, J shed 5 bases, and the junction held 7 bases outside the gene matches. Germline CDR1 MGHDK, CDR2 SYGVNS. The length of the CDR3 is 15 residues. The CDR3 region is CASSELGGVMETQYF. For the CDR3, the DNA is TGTGCCAGCAGTGAACTCGGGGGGGTTATGGAGACCCAGTACTTC.

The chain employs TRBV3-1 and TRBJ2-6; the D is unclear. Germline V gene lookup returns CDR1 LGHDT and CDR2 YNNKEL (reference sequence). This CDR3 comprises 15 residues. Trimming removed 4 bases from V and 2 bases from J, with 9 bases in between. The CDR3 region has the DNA TGTGCCAGCAGCCCGCGGAAGACTGGGGCCAACGTCCTGACTTTC. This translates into CASSPRKTGANVLTF.

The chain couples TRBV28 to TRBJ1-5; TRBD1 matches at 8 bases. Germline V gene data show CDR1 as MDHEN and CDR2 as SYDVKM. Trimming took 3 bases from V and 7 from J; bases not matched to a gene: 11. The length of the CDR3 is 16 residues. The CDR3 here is CASSLPGQGIYQPQHF. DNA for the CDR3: TGTGCCAGCAGTTTGCCCGGACAGGGTATTTACCAGCCCCAGCATTTT. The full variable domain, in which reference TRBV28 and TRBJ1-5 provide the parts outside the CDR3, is DVKVTQSSRYLVKRTGEKVFLECVQDMDHENMFWYRQDPGLGLRLIYFSYDVKMKEKGDIPEGYSVSREKKERFSLILESASTNQTSMYLCASSLPGQGIYQPQHFGDGTRLSIL.

Here the CDR3 DNA reads TGTGCCAGCTCACCACCACAGAGACGCACAGATACGCAGTATTTT. It yields the protein CASSPPQRRTDTQYF. This sequence joins TRBV18 and TRBJ2-3; unclear D gene. Germline loops: CDR1 KGHSH, CDR2 LQKENI. V was clipped by 0 bases and J by 1 base, with 8 bases between them. CDR3 length equals 15 residues.

CDR3 sequence (DNA): TGTGCCAGCAGCGCCGACCTATACGAGCAGTACTTC. It yields the protein CASSADLYEQYF. The chain uses TRBV9 and TRBJ2-7, with unresolved D. Germline V CDR1 and CDR2: SGDLS, YYNGEE. The CDR3 spans 12 residues. The V gene lost 3 bases and the J gene lost 4 bases, with 8 bases spanning the gap.

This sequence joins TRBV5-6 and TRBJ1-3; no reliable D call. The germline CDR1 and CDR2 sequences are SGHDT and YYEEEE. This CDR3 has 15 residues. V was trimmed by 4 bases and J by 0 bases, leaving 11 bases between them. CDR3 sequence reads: CASSTPQLSGNTIYF. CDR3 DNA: TGTGCCAGCAGCACACCACAGCTCTCTGGAAACACCATATATTTT.

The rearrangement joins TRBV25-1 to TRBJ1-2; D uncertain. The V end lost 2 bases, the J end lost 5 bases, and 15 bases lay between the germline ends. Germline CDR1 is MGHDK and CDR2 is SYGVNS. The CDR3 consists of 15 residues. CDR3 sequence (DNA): TGTGCCAGCAGTGAAATCTCGCCAGCGATATATGGCTACACCTTC. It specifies CASSEISPAIYGYTF.

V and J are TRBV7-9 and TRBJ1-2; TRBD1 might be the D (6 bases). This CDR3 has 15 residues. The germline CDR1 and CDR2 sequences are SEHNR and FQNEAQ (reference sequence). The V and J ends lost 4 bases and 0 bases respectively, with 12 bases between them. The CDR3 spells CASSSTGRTNYGYTF. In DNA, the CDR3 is TGTGCCAGCAGCTCGACAGGCAGAACTAACTATGGCTACACCTTC. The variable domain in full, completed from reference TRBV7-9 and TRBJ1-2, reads DTGVSQNPRHKITKRGQNVTFRCDPISEHNRLYWYRQTLGQGPEFLTYFQNEAQLEKSRLLSDRFSAERPKGSFSTLEIQRTEQGDSAMYLCASSSTGRTNYGYTFGSGTRLTVV.

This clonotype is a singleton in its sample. CDR3 region: CASSVAGSETQYF. CDR3 in DNA: TGTGCCAGCAGCGTAGCGGGATCTGAGACCCAGTACTTC. The V call is TRBV9, the J call TRBJ2-5, with TRBD2 as a possible D gene (5 bases). The germline V and J ends were trimmed by 0 bases and 5 bases, with 8 bases remaining between them. Germline V gene lookup returns CDR1 SGDLS and CDR2 YYNGEE. CDR3 length: 13 residues. Full variable domain (rest looked up from reference TRBV9 and TRBJ2-5): DSGVTQTPKHLITATGQRVTLRCSPRSGDLSVYWYQQSLDQGLQFLIQYYNGEERAKGNILERFSAQQFPDLHSELNLSSLELGDSALYFCASSVAGSETQYFGPGTRLLVL.

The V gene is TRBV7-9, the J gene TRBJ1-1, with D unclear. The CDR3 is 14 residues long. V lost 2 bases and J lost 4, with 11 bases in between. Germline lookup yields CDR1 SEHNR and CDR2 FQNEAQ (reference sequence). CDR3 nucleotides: TGTGCCAGCAGCTTATCAGGTGTTAGCACTGAAGCTTTCTTT. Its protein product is CASSLSGVSTEAFF.

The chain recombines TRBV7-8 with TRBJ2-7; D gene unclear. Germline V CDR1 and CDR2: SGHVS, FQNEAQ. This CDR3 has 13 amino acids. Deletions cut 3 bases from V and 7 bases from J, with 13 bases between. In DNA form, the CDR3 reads TGTGCCAGCAGCTTGAATCTTCTGGGGGAGCAGTACTTC. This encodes CASSLNLLGEQYF.

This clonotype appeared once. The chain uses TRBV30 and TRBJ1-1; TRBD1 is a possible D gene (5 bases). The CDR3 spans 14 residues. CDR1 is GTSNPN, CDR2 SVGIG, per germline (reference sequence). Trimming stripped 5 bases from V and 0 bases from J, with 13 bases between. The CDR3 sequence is CAWGGRTVNTEAFF. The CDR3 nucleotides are TGTGCCTGGGGGGGGAGGACGGTGAACACTGAAGCTTTCTTT.

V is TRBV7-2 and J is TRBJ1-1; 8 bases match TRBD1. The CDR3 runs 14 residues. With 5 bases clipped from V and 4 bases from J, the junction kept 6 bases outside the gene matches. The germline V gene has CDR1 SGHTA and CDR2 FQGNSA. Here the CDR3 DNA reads TGTGCCAGCAGCCCGAGACAGGGGAGCACTGAAGCTTTCTTT. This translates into CASSPRQGSTEAFF.

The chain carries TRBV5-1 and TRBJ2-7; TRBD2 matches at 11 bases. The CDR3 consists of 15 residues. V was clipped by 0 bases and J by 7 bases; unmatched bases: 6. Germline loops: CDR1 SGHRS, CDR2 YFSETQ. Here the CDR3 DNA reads TGCGCCAGCAGCTTGGTTACTAGCGGGAGTTATGAGCAGTACTTC. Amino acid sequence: CASSLVTSGSYEQYF. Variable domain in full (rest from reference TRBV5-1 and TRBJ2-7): KAGVTQTPRYLIKTRGQQVTLSCSPISGHRSVSWYQQTPGQGLQFLFEYFSETQRNKGNFPGRFSGRQFSNSRSEMNVSTLELGDSALYLCASSLVTSGSYEQYFGPGTRLTVT.

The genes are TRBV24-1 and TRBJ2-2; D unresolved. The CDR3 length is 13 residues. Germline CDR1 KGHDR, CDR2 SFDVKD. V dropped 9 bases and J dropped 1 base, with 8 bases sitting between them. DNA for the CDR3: TGTGCCACCGACATAGGGAACACCGGGGAGCTGTTTTTT. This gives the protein CATDIGNTGELFF.

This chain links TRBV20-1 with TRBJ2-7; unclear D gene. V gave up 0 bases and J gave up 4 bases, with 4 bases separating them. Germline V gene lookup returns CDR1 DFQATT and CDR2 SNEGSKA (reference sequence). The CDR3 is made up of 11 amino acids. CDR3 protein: CSARELYEQYF. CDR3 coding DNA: TGCAGTGCTAGAGAGTTATACGAGCAGTACTTC.

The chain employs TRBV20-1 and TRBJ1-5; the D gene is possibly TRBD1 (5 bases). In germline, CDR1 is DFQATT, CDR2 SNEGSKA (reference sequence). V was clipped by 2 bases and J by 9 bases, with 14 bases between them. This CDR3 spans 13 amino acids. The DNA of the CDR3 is TGCAGTGCTAGATCAGGGTCGGAAGGGCCCCAGCATTTT. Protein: CSARSGSEGPQHF.

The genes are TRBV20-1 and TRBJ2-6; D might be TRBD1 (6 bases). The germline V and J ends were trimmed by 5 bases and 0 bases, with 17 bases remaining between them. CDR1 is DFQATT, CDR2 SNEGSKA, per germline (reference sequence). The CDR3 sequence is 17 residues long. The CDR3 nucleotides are TGCAGTGCTGGCTCGCCCGGACAGAGCTCTGGGGCCAACGTCCTGACTTTC. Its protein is CSAGSPGQSSGANVLTF.

CDR3 amino acids: CASSGTHSGTTEFSGANVLTF. As DNA, the CDR3 is TGCGCCAGCAGCGGAACACACTCCGGGACAACCGAATTCTCTGGGGCCAACGTCCTGACTTTC. V and J are TRBV5-1 and TRBJ2-6, with D tentatively TRBD1 (6 bases). The length of the CDR3 is 21 residues. Looked up from germline, CDR1 is SGHRS and CDR2 is YFSETQ. Trimming removed 4 bases from V and 0 bases from J, with 26 bases in between.